One and the same sample provided the 19 T cell receptor beta chains below, sequenced in a study of OX40 agonist ivuxolimab in advanced cancers. Produced via immunoSEQ multiplex PCR; TCRdb's table is partial and in-frame only. The profile shows fewer than 35,000 clones, roughly 76% of them singletons. The sample in question was CD4+ or CD8+ T cells sorted from blood, obtained in a trial of the OX40 agonist ivuxolimab. These receptors were taken from an adult with an advanced solid tumor such as melanoma, head and neck, liver or kidney cancer.

This clone showed up just once. V and J are TRBV5-1 and TRBJ1-2, with D possibly TRBD1 on 5 matching bases. Germline V lookup: CDR1 SGHRS, CDR2 YFSETQ. The CDR3 extends over 14 amino acids. V gave up 0 bases and J gave up 8 bases, with 14 bases separating them. This CDR3 is CASSLVEGPGGYTF. The CDR3 DNA reads as TGCGCCAGCAGCTTGGTGGAGGGGCCTGGAGGCTACACCTTC. The variable domain in full, completed from reference TRBV5-1 and TRBJ1-2, reads KAGVTQTPRYLIKTRGQQVTLSCSPISGHRSVSWYQQTPGQGLQFLFEYFSETQRNKGNFPGRFSGRQFSNSRSEMNVSTLELGDSALYLCASSLVEGPGGYTFGSGTRLTVV.

The V gene is TRBV5-1, the J gene TRBJ2-5; D is uncertain. Germline CDR1 reads SGHRS; CDR2 reads YFSETQ. CDR3 length: 14 residues. V was pared by 3 bases and J by 2 bases, with 11 bases between. This CDR3 is CASSSSPRQETQYF. Written as DNA, the CDR3 is TGCGCCAGCAGCTCCAGTCCCCGTCAAGAGACCCAGTACTTC.

V and J are TRBV5-5 and TRBJ1-1; D not resolved. Per germline, CDR1 SGHKS and CDR2 YYEKEE (reference sequence). V was cut by 0 bases and J by 6 bases, with 12 bases left in between. The length of the CDR3 is 14 residues. The DNA for the CDR3 is TGTGCCAGCAGCTTGGAAGGGTCGCTCGCTGAAGCTTTCTTT. Translation gives CASSLEGSLAEAFF.

The CDR3 loop is CASSPDYAGNEQFF. In nucleotides, the CDR3 is TGCGCCAGCAGCCCCGACTACGCGGGGAATGAGCAGTTCTTC. The V and J genes are TRBV4-3 and TRBJ2-1; weak D call: TRBD2 (6 bases). The germline V and J ends were trimmed by 4 bases and 7 bases, with 14 bases remaining between them. Per the germline V gene, CDR1 is LGHNA and CDR2 is YSLEER. There are 14 residues in the CDR3.

The chain has TRBV6-1 and TRBJ2-7; perhaps D is TRBD1 or TRBD2 (5 bases each). The CDR3 totals 14 residues. CDR1 and CDR2 from the germline V gene are MNHNS and SASEGT. The V end was cut by 3 bases, the J end by 2 bases, with 11 bases between. The CDR3: CASSDRDGAYEQYF. In DNA, the CDR3 is TGTGCCAGCAGTGATAGGGACGGGGCCTACGAGCAGTACTTC.

This clone has a single count. The chain employs TRBV2 and TRBJ2-2; no reliable D call. This CDR3 spans 12 amino acids. V lost 7 bases and J 2 bases, leaving 5 bases between the germline ends. Germline loops: CDR1 SNHLY, CDR2 FYNNEI. The DNA of the CDR3 is TGTGCCAGCACTATCAACACCGGGGAGCTGTTTTTT. Protein sequence: CASTINTGELFF.

This chain joins TRBV11-2 and TRBJ2-5; D unclear. The ends were cut back, 4 bases at V and 3 bases at J, with 9 bases in the middle. Looked up from germline, CDR1 is SGHAT and CDR2 is FQNNGV. This CDR3 is built from 13 residues. CDR3 DNA sequence: TGTGCCAGCAGCTCCGTGGCAAAAGAGACCCAGTACTTC. It encodes CASSSVAKETQYF. Supplemented by reference TRBV11-2 and TRBJ2-5, the full variable domain reads EAGVAQSPRYKIIEKRQSVAFWCNPISGHATLYWYQQILGQGPKLLIQFQNNGVVDDSQLPKDRFSAERLKGVDSTLKIQPAKLEDSAVYLCASSSVAKETQYFGPGTRLLVL.

This chain connects TRBV11-2 to TRBJ1-1, with a tentative D call TRBD1 (6 bases). V lost 4 bases and J 1 base, leaving 16 bases between the germline ends. CDR3 length: 16 residues. CDR1 and CDR2 (germline): SGHAT, FQNNGV. The CDR3 sequence is CASSSSPGTRNTEAFF. The CDR3, as DNA: TGTGCCAGCAGCTCAAGTCCCGGGACAAGGAACACTGAAGCTTTCTTT.

The rearrangement uses TRBV6-1 and TRBJ1-2, with D perhaps matching TRBD1 (5 bases). CDR3 length: 15 residues. Germline CDR1 and CDR2: MNHNS and SASEGT. Trimming stripped 0 bases from V and 5 bases from J, with 13 bases between. CDR3 in amino acids: CASSEAGTGPYGYTF. The DNA for the CDR3 is TGTGCCAGCAGTGAAGCTGGGACGGGACCTTATGGCTACACCTTC.

The V and J genes are TRBV11-2 and TRBJ1-2, with 8 bases lining up with TRBD1. Looked up from germline, CDR1 is SGHAT and CDR2 is FQNNGV. The CDR3 spans 15 residues. J lost 3 bases, V lost 4 bases, and 7 bases had no gene match. CDR3 nucleotides: TGTGCCAGCAGCTCCACCAGGGGGCTGGACTATGGCTACACCTTC. This translates into CASSSTRGLDYGYTF.

The V and J genes are TRBV7-3 and TRBJ2-1, with 10 bases matching TRBD1. The CDR3 has 14 amino acids. The trim removed 5 bases at V and 7 bases at J, leaving 5 bases unmatched. Germline V gene lookup returns CDR1 SGHTA and CDR2 FQGTGA. DNA for the CDR3: TGTGCCAGCAGCGAACCGGGACAGGGGAATGAGCAGTTCTTC. As protein: CASSEPGQGNEQFF.

The rearrangement uses TRBV7-9 and TRBJ1-2; D is undetermined. The germline CDR1 and CDR2 sequences are SEHNR and FQNEAQ (reference sequence). The germline V and J ends were trimmed by 2 bases and 7 bases, with 11 bases remaining between them. This CDR3 has 13 residues. CDR3 residues: CASSLSSQVGYTF. The DNA for the CDR3 is TGTGCCAGCAGCTTATCCTCCCAGGTTGGCTACACCTTC.

The chain links TRBV27 to TRBJ1-1; the D is unclear. The germline CDR1 and CDR2 sequences are MNHEY and SMNVEV (reference sequence). CDR3 length: 13 residues. V gave up 1 base and J gave up 2 bases, with 5 bases separating them. This CDR3 reads CASSLFTNTEAFF. In DNA, the CDR3 is TGTGCCAGCAGTTTATTTACAAACACTGAAGCTTTCTTT.

J is TRBJ2-5 and V is TRBV7-3; 7 bases are a match to TRBD2. Looked up from germline, CDR1 is SGHTA and CDR2 is FQGTGA. This CDR3 region has 15 residues. V shed 2 bases and J 5 bases; nucleotides not matched to a gene: 8. CDR3 sequence reads: CASSLQWGGRETQYF. The CDR3 region has the DNA TGTGCCAGCAGCTTACAGTGGGGAGGGAGGGAGACCCAGTACTTC.

The chain is built from TRBV6-4 and TRBJ1-2; 8 bases fit TRBD1. The J segment lost 4 bases and the V segment lost 3 bases, leaving 1 base of the junction unmatched. There are 13 residues in the CDR3. Germline values: CDR1 MRHNA, CDR2 SNTAGT. DNA of the CDR3: TGTGCCAGCAGTGAGGGGACAGGCTATGGCTACACCTTC. Protein: CASSEGTGYGYTF.

The chain links TRBV6-5 to TRBJ1-3; weak D call: TRBD1 (6 bases). Per the germline V gene, CDR1 is MNHEY and CDR2 is SVGAGI. Between the trimmed V and J ends, which lost 9 bases and 1 base, there was a span of 7 bases. This CDR3 is built from 12 residues. This CDR3 reads CASTGSGNTIYF. CDR3 DNA sequence: TGTGCCAGTACAGGGTCTGGAAACACCATATATTTT.

The genes are TRBV4-3 and TRBJ2-3; TRBD2 matches at 16 bases. The CDR3 is made up of 15 amino acids. CDR1 and CDR2 from the germline V gene are LGHNA and YSLEER. V lost 0 bases and J lost 11; bases outside the gene matches: 2. The CDR3 nucleotides read TGCGCCAGCAGCCAAGAGGGACTAGCGGGAGGGGAGCAGTATTTT. It is translated as CASSQEGLAGGEQYF.

The chain links TRBV7-9 to TRBJ2-5; D perhaps matches TRBD1 (5 bases). The CDR3 has 16 amino acids. The V end lost 1 base, the J end lost 4 bases, and 16 bases lay between the germline ends. Germline V gene sequence: CDR1 SEHNR, CDR2 FQNEAQ (reference sequence). Here the CDR3 reads CASSLDKGARSETQYF. CDR3 DNA: TGTGCCAGCAGCTTAGATAAAGGGGCACGGTCAGAGACCCAGTACTTC.

A single count supports this clone. The chain uses TRBV6-1 and TRBJ1-3; unclear D gene. The CDR3 extends over 13 amino acids. V shed 3 bases and J shed 3 bases, with 6 bases lying between them. CDR1 MNHNS and CDR2 SASEGT come from the germline V gene. CDR3 loop: CASSDPFGNTIYF. In DNA, the CDR3 is TGTGCCAGCAGTGACCCATTTGGAAACACCATATATTTT.